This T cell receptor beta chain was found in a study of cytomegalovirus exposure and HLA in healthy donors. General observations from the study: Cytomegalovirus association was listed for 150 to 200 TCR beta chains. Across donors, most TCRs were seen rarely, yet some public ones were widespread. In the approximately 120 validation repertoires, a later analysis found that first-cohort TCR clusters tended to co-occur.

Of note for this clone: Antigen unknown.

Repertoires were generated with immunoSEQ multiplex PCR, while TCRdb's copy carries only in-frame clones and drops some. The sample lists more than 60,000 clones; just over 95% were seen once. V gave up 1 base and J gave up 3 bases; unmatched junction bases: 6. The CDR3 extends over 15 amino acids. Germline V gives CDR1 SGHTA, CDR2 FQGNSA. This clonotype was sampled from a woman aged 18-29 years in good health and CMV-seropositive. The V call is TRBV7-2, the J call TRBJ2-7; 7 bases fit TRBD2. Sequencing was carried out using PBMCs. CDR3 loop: CASSLEASGRYEQYF. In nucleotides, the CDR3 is TGTGCCAGCAGCTTAGAGGCTAGCGGCCGCTACGAGCAGTACTTC.